Below, 2 T cell receptor beta chains from the same sample are listed, as sequenced in a study of OX40 agonist ivuxolimab in advanced cancers. The method was immunoSEQ multiplex PCR; TCRdb's version includes in-frame clones alone and lacks a portion of them. The profile shows under 65,000 clones, approximately 93% of them singletons. This material consisted of CD4+ or CD8+ T cells sorted from blood, taken in a trial of the OX40 agonist ivuxolimab. The receptors stem from an adult with an advanced solid tumor such as melanoma, head and neck, liver or kidney cancer.

This rearrangement joins TRBV15 to TRBJ1-2; D not certain. Germline loops: CDR1 LNHNV, CDR2 YYDKDF (reference sequence). The V end was cut by 8 bases, the J end by 8 bases, with 15 bases between. The CDR3 spans 12 residues. CDR3 coding DNA: TGTGCCACCTCGATAATTCGGGAAGGCTACACCTTC. Translation gives CATSIIREGYTF.

This chain uses TRBV4-1 with TRBJ1-1; TRBD1 might be the D (5 bases). The V end lost 6 bases, the J end lost 0 bases, and 8 bases lay between the germline ends. CDR3 length equals 13 residues. Germline assignment: CDR1 MGHRA and CDR2 YSYEKL. CDR3 bases: TGCGCCAGCAGTCCAGGGCTGAACACTGAAGCTTTCTTT. Its translation is CASSPGLNTEAFF.